The 17 T cell receptor beta chains in this list originate from one sample, sequenced in a study of CD8+CD57+ T cells in acquired aplastic anemia. Selection for sequencing was limited to patients who had shown CD8+CD57+ cell expansion by flow cytometry. CDR3 and TCR beta VDJ profiling relied on a genomic DNA template. MiXCR, applied by TCRdb to the reads, yields one record per CDR3 protein. Of roughly 170,000 distinct CDR3 sequences listed, roughly 50% are singletons. The sample comprised sorted CD4+, CD8+, or CD8+CD57+ T cells (not recorded which) from PBMCs. These receptors originate from a human donor with aplastic anemia.

This clonotype was counted at least ten times. The chain links TRBV11-2 to TRBJ1-1, with TRBD1 matching 12 bases. V trimming: 6 bases; J trimming: 4 bases; junction bases outside the gene matches: 9. Looked up from germline, CDR1 is SGHAT and CDR2 is FQNNGV. This CDR3 spans 16 amino acids. The CDR3 is CASSRAGQGASTEAFF. DNA for the CDR3: TGTGCCAGCAGTCGAGCGGGACAGGGGGCTAGCACTGAAGCTTTCTTT.

Worth noting for this clonotype: A much larger clone lies a single base off, so this may be a read error. The chain couples TRBV20-1 to TRBJ1-1; no firm D call. V lost 0 bases to trimming and J lost 5 bases, with 16 bases between them. The CDR3 contains 15 residues. The germline V gene has CDR1 DFQATT and CDR2 SNEGSKA (reference sequence). CDR3 DNA sequence: TGCAGTGCTAGAGATCTCCGCAGGCCGAAGACTGAAGCTTTCTTT. It codes for CSARDLRRPKTEAFF.

The chain links TRBV19 to TRBJ2-7; 12 bases line up with TRBD2. The CDR3 contains 14 residues. V lost 10 bases, J lost 2 bases, and 6 bases stayed unmatched. The germline V gene encodes CDR1 LNHDA and CDR2 SQIVND (reference sequence). CDR3: CATTRTSGAYEQYF. CDR3 coding DNA: TGTGCCACTACCAGGACTAGCGGGGCCTACGAGCAGTACTTC.

A remark on this clonotype: At one of its ends the junction is not consistent with the germline gene, which may arise from a read error. The chain joins TRBV12-3 or TRBV12-4 to TRBJ2-1, with TRBD2 matching 12 bases. The CDR3 is made up of 19 amino acids. In DNA form, the CDR3 reads TGTGCCGGCAGTTTAAGGTTTAGGCTAGCGGGGGGGACCTACAATGAGCAGTTCTTC. As protein: CAGSLRFRLAGGTYNEQFF.

The V call is TRBV6-1, the J call TRBJ2-3; D is undetermined. The germline V gene encodes CDR1 MNHNS and CDR2 SASEGT. CDR3 length equals 12 residues. Trimming took 5 bases from V and 6 from J, leaving 9 bases between them. CDR3 coding DNA: TGTGCCAGCAGTACAATCTTGGATACGCAGTATTTT. Translating it yields CASSTILDTQYF.

This clonotype was seen a single time. The rearrangement links TRBV20-1 to TRBJ2-1, with TRBD2 matching over 8 bases. Germline CDR1 and CDR2: DFQATT and SNEGSKA (reference sequence). The CDR3 runs to 14 residues. V lost 1 base to trimming and J lost 9 bases; unmatched junction nucleotides: 8. CDR3 protein: CSARVTGGVSEQFF. The CDR3 DNA reads as TGCAGTGCTAGAGTTACCGGGGGGGTAAGTGAGCAGTTCTTC.

This clonotype was seen a handful of times. The V and J genes are TRBV19 and TRBJ1-6; unclear D gene. The CDR3 contains 13 residues. With 2 bases removed from V and 5 bases from J, the gap between germline ends came to 4 bases. The germline gives CDR1 LNHDA, CDR2 SQIVND (reference sequence). As DNA, the CDR3 is TGTGCCAGTAGTATACAGGATAATTCACCCCTCCACTTT. Its protein is CASSIQDNSPLHF.

This clonotype has ten or more counts. The CDR3 DNA reads as TGTGCCAGCAGTCCTCGGTCAGGGGTTTCCTACAATGAGCAGTTCTTC. Amino acids: CASSPRSGVSYNEQFF. The V call is TRBV2, the J call TRBJ2-1, with D possibly being TRBD1 (6 bases). CDR1 is SNHLY and CDR2 is FYNNEI in the germline V gene. The CDR3 contains 16 residues. V was pared by 5 bases and J by 1 base, with 15 bases between.

The chain couples TRBV10-1 to TRBJ1-1; D not certain. In germline, CDR1 is WNHNN, CDR2 SYGVQD (reference sequence). This CDR3 contains 16 residues. Trimming removed 0 bases at V and 1 base at J, with 12 bases between. CDR3 in DNA: TGCGCCAGCAGTGAGTCGTCTCCGACGGCGAACACTGAAGCTTTCTTT. Protein sequence: CASSESSPTANTEAFF.

This clonotype was found many times. The chain is built from TRBV19 and TRBJ1-4; weak D call: TRBD1 (6 bases). Germline V CDR1 and CDR2: LNHDA, SQIVND (reference sequence). With 2 bases removed from V and 3 bases from J, the gap between germline ends came to 10 bases. The CDR3 totals 15 residues. CDR3 residues: CASSILQGSNEKLFF. The CDR3 coding sequence is TGTGCCAGTAGTATATTGCAGGGGTCTAATGAAAAACTGTTTTTT.

This clonotype was seen more than once but under ten times. The genes are TRBV24-1 and TRBJ1-5, with TRBD1 matching 7 bases. Germline CDR1 KGHDR, CDR2 SFDVKD. The CDR3 consists of 15 residues. V dropped 4 bases and J dropped 3; count of bases not matched to a gene: 5. CDR3 protein: CATSEGTVLNQPQHF. The CDR3 nucleotides read TGTGCCACCAGTGAAGGGACAGTGCTCAATCAGCCCCAGCATTTT.

At least ten counts were recorded for this clonotype. The chain is built from TRBV5-1 and TRBJ2-2, with D unclear. The ends were cut back, 1 base at V and 3 bases at J, with 7 bases in the middle. The CDR3 sequence is 14 residues long. CDR1 SGHRS and CDR2 YFSETQ come from the germline V gene. CDR3 in amino acids: CASSLLADTGELFF. DNA of the CDR3: TGCGCCAGCAGCTTGTTGGCAGACACCGGGGAGCTGTTTTTT.

The chain has TRBV5-1 and TRBJ1-2; D is uncertain. The CDR3 loop spans 14 amino acids. Germline V gene sequence: CDR1 SGHRS, CDR2 YFSETQ. Trimming stripped 0 bases from V and 2 bases from J, with 8 bases between. The DNA for the CDR3 is TGCGCCAGCAGCTTGGACAGCCCGAACTATGGCTACACCTTC. Encoded protein: CASSLDSPNYGYTF.

The chain has TRBV2 and TRBJ2-7; 12 bases match TRBD2. This CDR3 spans 15 amino acids. Per germline, CDR1 SNHLY and CDR2 FYNNEI. V was pared by 1 base and J by 6 bases, with 4 bases of the junction left unmatched. The DNA for the CDR3 is TGTGCCAGCAGTGAAGGACTAGCGGGGGCATCCGAGCAGTACTTC. Its protein product is CASSEGLAGASEQYF. The full variable domain, its missing parts supplied by reference TRBV2 and TRBJ2-7, is EPEVTQTPSHQVTQMGQEVILRCVPISNHLYFYWYRQILGQKVEFLVSFYNNEISEKSEIFDDQFSVERPDGSNFTLKIRSTKLEDSAMYFCASSEGLAGASEQYFGPGTRLTVT.

The chain has TRBV19 and TRBJ2-7, with D uncertain. The V gene lost 5 bases and the J gene lost 1 base, with 6 bases spanning the gap. Germline loops: CDR1 LNHDA, CDR2 SQIVND (reference sequence). CDR3 length: 12 amino acids. The CDR3 protein is CASSDGSYEQYF. The CDR3 DNA reads TGTGCCAGTAGTGACGGTTCCTACGAGCAGTACTTC.

The chain is built from TRBV2 and TRBJ1-2; TRBD1 matches 7 bases. The J segment lost 4 bases and the V segment lost 6 bases, leaving 8 bases of the junction unmatched. This CDR3 region has 14 residues. Per the germline V gene, CDR1 is SNHLY and CDR2 is FYNNEI. CDR3 residues: CASRVSGGRYGYTF. The CDR3 DNA sequence: TGTGCCAGCAGAGTATCAGGGGGTCGCTATGGCTACACCTTC.

This clonotype has a count of ten or more. This sequence joins TRBV5-1 and TRBJ1-3, with 8 bases matching TRBD1. V dropped 4 bases and J dropped 0; count of bases not matched to a gene: 9. Germline CDR1 and CDR2: SGHRS and YFSETQ. This CDR3 is 17 amino acids long. As DNA, the CDR3 is TGCGCCAGCAGCCCTACGACAGGGGCCCTCTCTGGAAACACCATATATTTT. This encodes CASSPTTGALSGNTIYF. The full variable domain, completed using reference TRBV5-1 and TRBJ1-3, is KAGVTQTPRYLIKTRGQQVTLSCSPISGHRSVSWYQQTPGQGLQFLFEYFSETQRNKGNFPGRFSGRQFSNSRSEMNVSTLELGDSALYLCASSPTTGALSGNTIYFGEGSWLTVV.